These 26 T cell receptor beta chains were sequenced from one sample in a study of vaccination effects on CD4 cells after COVID-19. Profiling relied on immunoSEQ multiplex PCR, and the TCRdb table lists in-frame clones only, not all of them. The sample lists approximately 70,000 clones, 73% occurring once. No antigen is known for these receptors. Antigen-specific CD4+ T cell clonotypes were called by their expansion after viral peptide-pool culture in ViraFEST. Upon completion of more than 9 days in culture, CD4+ T cells were isolated. PCR confirmed that the person was infected with SARS-CoV-2 between March and December 2020. Sequencing was performed on CD4+ T cells from PBMCs cultured with HIV peptides, taken before COVID-19 vaccination. Subset specified: HIV-1 Nef peptide pool negative control/reference culture. All receptors derive from a human donor who had a prior SARS-CoV-2 infection.

This sequence joins TRBV11-2 and TRBJ2-3; D is uncertain. The germline V and J ends were trimmed by 5 bases and 6 bases, with 12 bases remaining between them. This CDR3 comprises 13 residues. From germline, CDR1 is SGHAT and CDR2 FQNNGV. Here the CDR3 DNA reads TGTGCCAGCAGCCCCCCGTCGCGGGATACGCAGTATTTT. It translates to CASSPPSRDTQYF.

The V gene is TRBV15, the J gene TRBJ1-6; maybe TRBD1 (6 bases). V shed 1 base and J shed 7 bases, with 11 bases lying between them. CDR3 size: 15 residues. Germline CDR1 LNHNV, CDR2 YYDKDF (reference sequence). The CDR3 region is CATSRARTENSPLHF. For the CDR3, the DNA is TGTGCCACCAGCAGAGCCAGGACAGAGAATTCACCCCTCCACTTT.

This clone was detected only a few times. The chain couples TRBV11-2 to TRBJ2-4; 8 nucleotides line up with TRBD1. The CDR3 has 17 residues. In germline, CDR1 is SGHAT, CDR2 FQNNGV. V shed 5 bases, J shed 0 bases, and the junction held 9 bases outside the gene matches. The chain's CDR3 is CASSPGQGWRAKNIQYF. The CDR3 region has the DNA TGTGCCAGCAGCCCAGGACAGGGTTGGAGAGCCAAAAACATTCAGTACTTC. Combining the CDR3 with reference TRBV11-2 and TRBJ2-4 gives the whole variable domain EAGVAQSPRYKIIEKRQSVAFWCNPISGHATLYWYQQILGQGPKLLIQFQNNGVVDDSQLPKDRFSAERLKGVDSTLKIQPAKLEDSAVYLCASSPGQGWRAKNIQYFGAGTRLSVL.

The chain has TRBV6-5 and TRBJ1-4; no clear D gene. CDR3 length: 16 amino acids. Trimming left V 0 bases short and J 7 bases short, with 15 bases between. CDR1 is MNHEY and CDR2 is SVGAGI in the germline V gene. The CDR3 loop reads CASSYSVGEVVEKLFF. The CDR3 DNA reads as TGTGCCAGCAGTTACTCGGTCGGGGAAGTGGTTGAAAAACTGTTTTTT.

The table lists this clone with a few counts. The genes are TRBV11-2 and TRBJ2-3; 8 bases line up with TRBD2. The J segment lost 2 bases and the V segment lost 4 bases, leaving 8 bases of the junction unmatched. The CDR3 spans 16 residues. Germline V CDR1 and CDR2: SGHAT, FQNNGV. This chain's CDR3 is CASSSLAGHTTDTQYF. In DNA form, the CDR3 reads TGTGCCAGCAGCTCCTTAGCGGGGCACACCACAGATACGCAGTATTTT.

This clone has just a few counts. The chain uses TRBV7-8 and TRBJ2-2; 13 positions agree with TRBD2. In germline, CDR1 is SGHVS, CDR2 FQNEAQ. The junction had 9 bases not matched to a gene; V was cut back by 6 bases and J by 5 bases. The CDR3 consists of 17 residues. CDR3 residues: CASSNFPGLAGTGELFF. Written as DNA, the CDR3 is TGTGCCAGCAGTAATTTTCCGGGACTAGCGGGAACCGGGGAGCTGTTTTTT.

This chain joins TRBV18 and TRBJ1-1; D is ambiguous. CDR3 length: 13 residues. Trimming removed 0 bases at V and 7 bases at J, with 9 bases between. Germline loops: CDR1 KGHSH, CDR2 LQKENI. CDR3 sequence reads: CASSPPNFGEAFF. DNA of the CDR3: TGTGCCAGCTCACCACCTAATTTTGGTGAAGCTTTCTTT. The variable domain in full, with the rest retrieved from reference TRBV18 and TRBJ1-1, is NAGVMQNPRHLVRRRGQEARLRCSPMKGHSHVYWYRQLPEEGLKFMVYLQKENIIDESGMPKERFSAEFPKEGPSILRIQQVVRGDSAAYFCASSPPNFGEAFFGQGTRLTVV.

This clone occurred once. This chain connects TRBV5-6 to TRBJ2-3; TRBD2 is a possible D gene (6 bases). The CDR3 runs to 16 residues. Trimming removed 4 bases at V and 0 bases at J, with 15 bases between. CDR1 and CDR2 from the germline V gene are SGHDT and YYEEEE. CDR3 in amino acids: CASSPWVAASTDTQYF. CDR3 sequence (DNA): TGTGCCAGCAGCCCTTGGGTAGCGGCAAGCACAGATACGCAGTATTTT. Looking up the rest from reference TRBV5-6 and TRBJ2-3 gives the full variable domain: DAGVTQSPTHLIKTRGQQVTLRCSPKSGHDTVSWYQQALGQGPQFIFQYYEEEERQRGNFPDRFSGHQFPNYSSELNVNALLLGDSALYLCASSPWVAASTDTQYFGPGTRLTVL.

This clone has a single count. The rearrangement uses TRBV2 and TRBJ2-5; TRBD2 is a possible D gene (6 bases). The V gene's germline CDR1 is SNHLY and CDR2 FYNNEI. The CDR3 spans 13 residues. The V and J ends lost 6 bases and 4 bases respectively, with 12 bases between them. CDR3 in amino acids: CASRRGTSETQYF. CDR3 nucleotide sequence: TGTGCCAGCAGGCGCGGGACGTCAGAGACCCAGTACTTC.

The chain joins TRBV5-6 to TRBJ1-1, with 7 bases lining up with TRBD1. J gave up 14 bases and V 4 bases, and 17 bases lay outside the gene matches. The germline CDR1 and CDR2 sequences are SGHDT and YYEEEE. The CDR3 extends over 14 amino acids. The CDR3: CASSTGQYPLVYFF. The CDR3 bases are TGTGCCAGCAGCACGGGACAGTATCCCTTGGTATACTTCTTT.

This chain joins TRBV7-2 and TRBJ2-5, with 7 bases fitting TRBD2. The V segment lost 1 base and the J segment 2 bases; nucleotides outside the gene matches: 4. Germline CDR1 is SGHTA and CDR2 is FQGNSA. The length of the CDR3 is 15 residues. The CDR3 region has the DNA TGTGCCAGCAGCTTAGTTGTACTAGCGCAAGAGACCCAGTACTTC. Protein: CASSLVVLAQETQYF.

The rearrangement links TRBV10-3 to TRBJ2-7, with 11 bases identical to TRBD1. The germline V gene has CDR1 ENHRY and CDR2 SYGVKD. V shed 3 bases and J 6 bases; nucleotides not matched to a gene: 10. This CDR3 is built from 16 residues. The DNA of the CDR3 is TGTGCCATCAGTGATAACCCCCCTGGGACAGGGGGCGAGCAGTACTTC. Protein product: CAISDNPPGTGGEQYF.

V usage is TRBV5-1 and J usage is TRBJ2-7; D may be TRBD2 (6 bases). This CDR3 region has 13 residues. Trimming pared 0 bases from V and 5 bases from J, leaving 9 bases between. Germline V CDR1 and CDR2: SGHRS, YFSETQ. The CDR3 is CASSLGSGDEQYF. In DNA form, the CDR3 reads TGCGCCAGCAGCTTGGGGTCGGGGGACGAGCAGTACTTC.

The J gene is TRBJ1-1, the V gene TRBV4-2, with D uncertain. The V gene's germline CDR1 is LGHNA and CDR2 YNFKEQ. The V gene lost 1 base and the J gene lost 4 bases, with 7 bases spanning the gap. The CDR3 is 13 residues long. CDR3 nucleotides: TGTGCCAGCAGCCAAGGCCCGGGCACTGAAGCTTTCTTT. Translating it yields CASSQGPGTEAFF.

This clone was recorded only once. V and J are TRBV2 and TRBJ1-2; 9 bases fit TRBD1. The CDR3 totals 14 residues. The germline CDR1 and CDR2 sequences are SNHLY and FYNNEI. V gave up 8 bases and J gave up 4 bases; unmatched junction bases: 8. The CDR3 sequence: CASGRDREGYGYTF. CDR3 coding DNA: TGTGCCAGCGGGAGGGACAGGGAGGGCTATGGCTACACCTTC.

This CDR3 reads CASSEHMNTEAFF. The CDR3, as DNA: TGTGCCAGCAGTGAACACATGAACACTGAAGCTTTCTTT. V and J are TRBV6-1 and TRBJ1-1; D gene ambiguous. V was trimmed by 2 bases and J by 0 bases, leaving 4 bases between them. This CDR3 spans 13 amino acids. Per germline, CDR1 MNHNS and CDR2 SASEGT.

The chain couples TRBV6-6 to TRBJ2-1; TRBD1 is a possible D gene (6 bases). Germline CDR1 MNHNY, CDR2 SVGAGI (reference sequence). The CDR3 consists of 12 residues. Trimming left V 5 bases short and J 9 bases short, with 11 bases between. In DNA form, the CDR3 reads TGTGCCAGCAGTCCCGGACAGATTGAGCAGTTCTTC. Encoded protein: CASSPGQIEQFF.

This clone was counted only a few times. V usage is TRBV16 and J usage is TRBJ1-6; D remains ambiguous. Deletions cut 2 bases from V and 9 bases from J, with 8 bases between. The CDR3 is made up of 13 amino acids. Germline values: CDR1 KGHSY, CDR2 FQNENV. The CDR3 DNA follows: TGTGCCAGCAGCCAACAGGAAAGTTCACCCCTCCACTTT. Protein sequence: CASSQQESSPLHF. The complete variable domain, with remaining parts taken from reference TRBV16 and TRBJ1-6, reads GEEVAQTPKHLVRGEGQKAKLYCAPIKGHSYVFWYQQVLKNEFKFLISFQNENVFDETGMPKERFSAKCLPNSPCSLEIQATKLEDSAVYFCASSQQESSPLHFGNGTRLTVT.

The rearrangement uses TRBV3-1 (or the pseudogene TRBV3-2) and TRBJ2-2; D unclear. CDR1 is LGHDT, CDR2 YNNKEL, per germline (reference sequence). The CDR3 has 13 residues. V was shortened by 0 bases and J by 6 bases, with 5 bases between the two germline ends. The CDR3 sequence is CASSQESPGELFF. In DNA, the CDR3 is TGTGCCAGCAGCCAAGAGAGCCCCGGGGAGCTGTTTTTT.

The V and J genes are TRBV14 and TRBJ2-6; TRBD1 aligns across 11 bases. The CDR3 length is 16 residues. The V and J ends lost 5 bases and 3 bases, in that order; junction bases with no gene match: 3. Germline V gives CDR1 SGHDN, CDR2 FVKESK. The CDR3 DNA sequence: TGTGCCAGCAGCGGGACAGGGGGACGTGGGGCCAACGTCCTGACTTTC. Amino acid sequence: CASSGTGGRGANVLTF.

This clone has just one count. The genes are TRBV7-3 and TRBJ2-3; D is possibly TRBD2 (5 bases). Trimming removed 10 bases at V and 0 bases at J, with 11 bases between. The CDR3 is 13 amino acids. Germline V gene lookup returns CDR1 SGHTA and CDR2 FQGTGA. The CDR3 protein is CATAPGSTDTQYF. DNA of the CDR3: TGTGCCACCGCCCCGGGGAGCACAGATACGCAGTATTTT.

The V and J genes are TRBV2 and TRBJ1-6, with no clear D. This CDR3 has 18 amino acids. Germline V gene sequence: CDR1 SNHLY, CDR2 FYNNEI. V was pared by 0 bases and J by 10 bases, with 22 bases between. The CDR3 DNA sequence: TGTGCCAGCAGTGAAGCTTCTCCCCCCGGACTGATGGACTCACCCCTCCACTTT. Translating it yields CASSEASPPGLMDSPLHF.

The rearrangement joins TRBV5-1 to TRBJ1-3; D ambiguous. Trimming removed 4 bases from V and 2 bases from J, with 13 bases in between. Per the germline V gene, CDR1 is SGHRS and CDR2 is YFSETQ. The CDR3 is made up of 15 amino acids. The CDR3 protein is CASSPEPETGNTIYF. CDR3 coding DNA: TGCGCCAGCAGCCCCGAACCTGAGACTGGAAACACCATATATTTT.

The chain combines TRBV5-1 with TRBJ2-5; D tentatively reads TRBD1 or TRBD2 (5 bases each). Looked up from germline, CDR1 is SGHRS and CDR2 is YFSETQ. The CDR3 spans 13 residues. Trimming pared 2 bases from V and 5 bases from J, leaving 10 bases between. CDR3 sequence reads: CASSFGAGETQYF. CDR3 nucleotides: TGCGCCAGCAGCTTCGGGGCAGGCGAGACCCAGTACTTC. The full variable domain, its missing parts supplied by reference TRBV5-1 and TRBJ2-5, is KAGVTQTPRYLIKTRGQQVTLSCSPISGHRSVSWYQQTPGQGLQFLFEYFSETQRNKGNFPGRFSGRQFSNSRSEMNVSTLELGDSALYLCASSFGAGETQYFGPGTRLLVL.

This clone was detected only once. This chain uses TRBV5-1 with TRBJ1-1, with a possible D match to TRBD1 (5 bases). The V end was cut by 3 bases, the J end by 2 bases, with 8 bases between. Germline V gene data show CDR1 as SGHRS and CDR2 as YFSETQ. This CDR3 is built from 13 residues. The CDR3 DNA follows: TGCGCCAGCAGCTCTGGACACAACACTGAAGCTTTCTTT. It encodes CASSSGHNTEAFF.

The chain combines TRBV5-4 with TRBJ2-7; possible D gene TRBD1, 6 bases. The CDR3 consists of 13 residues. V was shortened by 4 bases and J by 2 bases, with 10 bases between the two germline ends. Germline values: CDR1 SGHNT, CDR2 YYREEE (reference sequence). The CDR3 loop reads CASSLGTTYEQYF. CDR3 nucleotide sequence: TGTGCCAGCAGCCTAGGGACAACCTACGAGCAGTACTTC.